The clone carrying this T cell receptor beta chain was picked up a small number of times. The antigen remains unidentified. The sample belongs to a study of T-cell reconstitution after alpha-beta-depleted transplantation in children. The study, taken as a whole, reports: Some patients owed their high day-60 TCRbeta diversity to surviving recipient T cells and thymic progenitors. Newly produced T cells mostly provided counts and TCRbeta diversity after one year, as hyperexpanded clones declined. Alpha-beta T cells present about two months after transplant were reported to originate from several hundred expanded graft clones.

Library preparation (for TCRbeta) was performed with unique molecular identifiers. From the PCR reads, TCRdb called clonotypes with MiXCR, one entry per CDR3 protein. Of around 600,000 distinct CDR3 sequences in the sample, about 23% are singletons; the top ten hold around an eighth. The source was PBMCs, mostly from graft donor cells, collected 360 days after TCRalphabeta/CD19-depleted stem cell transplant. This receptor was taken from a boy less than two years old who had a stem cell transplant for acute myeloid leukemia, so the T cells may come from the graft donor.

The CDR3 sequence: CASSLGLALGELFF. DNA for the CDR3: TGTGCCAGCAGTTTAGGACTAGCGCTCGGGGAGCTGTTTTTT. The chain couples TRBV27 to TRBJ2-2; 9 positions match TRBD2. The CDR3 is made up of 14 amino acids. The V gene's germline CDR1 is MNHEY and CDR2 SMNVEV (reference sequence). V shed 2 bases, J shed 7 bases, and the junction held 2 bases outside the gene matches.